Listed here are 18 T cell receptor beta chains from one sample, sequenced in a study of PD-L1 blockade in urothelial cancer. Generated by immunoSEQ multiplex PCR, the TCRdb table keeps only in-frame clones and is missing some. The data contain tens of thousands of clones, roughly 89% of them singletons. Time point denoted: pretreatment peripheral blood. The sample consisted of PBMCs, taken around atezolizumab (anti-PD-L1) treatment. The receptors were sampled from a man aged 60 to 75 with urothelial cancer.

This chain links TRBV11-2 with TRBJ2-7; 12 bases line up with TRBD2. The V and J ends lost 3 bases and 5 bases, in that order; junction bases with no gene match: 8. From germline, CDR1 is SGHAT and CDR2 FQNNGV. This CDR3 is 16 amino acids long. The CDR3 spells CASSLGLAGGPHEQYF. In nucleotides, the CDR3 is TGTGCCAGCAGCTTGGGTCTAGCGGGGGGGCCCCACGAGCAGTACTTC. The whole variable domain, remainder taken from reference TRBV11-2 and TRBJ2-7, is EAGVAQSPRYKIIEKRQSVAFWCNPISGHATLYWYQQILGQGPKLLIQFQNNGVVDDSQLPKDRFSAERLKGVDSTLKIQPAKLEDSAVYLCASSLGLAGGPHEQYFGPGTRLTVT.

The rearrangement links TRBV6-5 to TRBJ2-7; D is ambiguous. The CDR3 runs to 14 residues. The germline V gene encodes CDR1 MNHEY and CDR2 SVGAGI. V was clipped by 2 bases and J by 1 base, with 9 bases between them. The CDR3 spells CASSYISGSYEQYF. The DNA for the CDR3 is TGTGCCAGCAGTTACATCTCAGGATCCTACGAGCAGTACTTC.

The chain combines TRBV2 with TRBJ2-7; a weak D match, TRBD2 (5 bases). The CDR3 consists of 15 residues. V lost 6 bases, J lost 0 bases, and 15 bases lay in between. Germline loops: CDR1 SNHLY, CDR2 FYNNEI. CDR3 coding DNA: TGTGCCAGCAGCGTTAAGGAGGTCACCTCCTACGAGCAGTACTTC. The encoded protein is CASSVKEVTSYEQYF.

This sequence joins TRBV14 and TRBJ2-6; no clear D gene. Trimming stripped 10 bases from V and 4 bases from J, with 20 bases between. CDR3 size: 16 residues. Germline V lookup: CDR1 SGHDN, CDR2 FVKESK. CDR3 in amino acids: CATAPVVFSGANVLTF. CDR3 nucleotide sequence: TGTGCCACTGCCCCAGTCGTCTTCTCGGGGGCCAACGTCCTGACTTTC. The full variable domain, with the rest looked up from reference TRBV14 and TRBJ2-6, is EAGVTQFPSHSVIEKGQTVTLRCDPISGHDNLYWYRRVMGKEIKFLLHFVKESKQDESGMPNNRFLAERTGGTYSTLKVQPAELEDSGVYFCATAPVVFSGANVLTFGAGSRLTVL.

The rearrangement uses TRBV5-1 and TRBJ1-4; 8 bases agree with TRBD1. Trimming removed 7 bases from V and 4 bases from J; junction bases left unmatched: 12. The CDR3 length is 16 residues. Per germline, CDR1 SGHRS and CDR2 YFSETQ. The CDR3 sequence: CASVPGGTGNNEKLFF. CDR3 nucleotides: TGCGCCAGCGTACCCGGCGGGACAGGAAATAATGAAAAACTGTTTTTT.

The rearrangement joins TRBV5-1 to TRBJ2-1, with D possibly TRBD2 on 5 matching bases. Trimming took off 0 bases at V and 9 bases at J, with 19 bases between the two ends. The length of the CDR3 is 16 residues. Germline V gene data show CDR1 as SGHRS and CDR2 as YFSETQ. In nucleotides, the CDR3 is TGCGCCAGCAGCTTGGATTCTAGCACCACTCTGGCTGAGCAGTTCTTC. Residues: CASSLDSSTTLAEQFF. Drawing the rest from reference TRBV5-1 and TRBJ2-1, the complete variable domain is KAGVTQTPRYLIKTRGQQVTLSCSPISGHRSVSWYQQTPGQGLQFLFEYFSETQRNKGNFPGRFSGRQFSNSRSEMNVSTLELGDSALYLCASSLDSSTTLAEQFFGPGTRLTVL.

The rearrangement joins TRBV10-3 to TRBJ1-1, with TRBD1 matching over 9 bases. The CDR3 spans 13 residues. CDR1 is ENHRY, CDR2 SYGVKD, per germline. The ends lost 10 bases at V and 11 bases at J; junction bases unmatched: 14. CDR3 sequence reads: CASRGGTGIGAFF. The CDR3 DNA is TGTGCCAGCAGGGGCGGGACAGGGATTGGGGCTTTCTTT.

The chain carries TRBV5-1 and TRBJ2-1; TRBD1 is a possible D gene (7 bases). The V gene lost 4 bases and the J gene lost 4 bases, with 27 bases spanning the gap. Germline V CDR1 and CDR2: SGHRS, YFSETQ. The CDR3 consists of 19 residues. The chain's CDR3 is CASSLLPQPMTGRYNEQFF. CDR3 DNA sequence: TGCGCCAGCAGCCTACTACCCCAACCCATGACAGGGAGGTACAATGAGCAGTTCTTC.

V usage is TRBV4-3 and J usage is TRBJ1-2; tentatively, D is TRBD1 (6 bases). In germline, CDR1 is LGHNA, CDR2 YSLEER. V lost 0 bases, J lost 4 bases, and 15 bases lay in between. The CDR3 runs to 16 residues. CDR3 loop: CASSQDRRGVGYGYTF. The CDR3 DNA reads as TGCGCCAGCAGCCAAGATCGCAGGGGCGTAGGCTATGGCTACACCTTC.

The chain is built from TRBV19 and TRBJ2-2; TRBD1 agrees at 7 bases. V shed 0 bases and J 0 bases; nucleotides not matched to a gene: 7. Germline CDR1 reads LNHDA; CDR2 reads SQIVND (reference sequence). The CDR3 totals 18 residues. The CDR3 is CASSIEEIQGPNTGELFF. As DNA, the CDR3 is TGTGCCAGTAGTATAGAGGAAATACAGGGGCCGAACACCGGGGAGCTGTTTTTT.

V is TRBV6-5 and J is TRBJ2-3; tentatively, D is TRBD2 (6 bases). Germline V lookup: CDR1 MNHEY, CDR2 SVGAGI. V was cut by 6 bases and J by 4 bases, with 14 bases left in between. This CDR3 has 14 residues. The CDR3 DNA reads TGTGCCAGCAGGATGCGGGGTTTTTCAGATACGCAGTATTTT. Its protein is CASRMRGFSDTQYF.

This clone was recorded a few times. The chain links TRBV7-9 to TRBJ1-2; D unresolved. Trimming removed 8 bases at V and 3 bases at J, with 19 bases between. CDR3 length equals 15 residues. Germline-derived CDR1 and CDR2 are SEHNR and FQNEAQ (reference sequence). The CDR3 coding sequence is TGTGCCAGCGTCATCATGGCACTTGAGGACTATGGCTACACCTTC. Encoded protein: CASVIMALEDYGYTF. Drawing the rest from reference TRBV7-9 and TRBJ1-2, the complete variable domain is DTGVSQNPRHKITKRGQNVTFRCDPISEHNRLYWYRQTLGQGPEFLTYFQNEAQLEKSRLLSDRFSAERPKGSFSTLEIQRTEQGDSAMYLCASVIMALEDYGYTFGSGTRLTVV.

The V gene is TRBV4-1, the J gene TRBJ1-2; tentatively, D is TRBD1 (5 bases). The germline gives CDR1 MGHRA, CDR2 YSYEKL. Trimming took off 1 base at V and 4 bases at J, with 13 bases between the two ends. This CDR3 comprises 15 residues. CDR3 sequence (DNA): TGCGCCAGCAGCCAAGGCCTGACAGCCACCTATGGCTACACCTTC. It encodes CASSQGLTATYGYTF.

Only one count was recorded for this clone. The chain carries TRBV2 and TRBJ1-1; D gene unclear. The CDR3 loop spans 11 amino acids. Germline CDR1 SNHLY, CDR2 FYNNEI. The V end lost 9 bases, the J end lost 5 bases, and 10 bases lay between the germline ends. CDR3 in DNA: TGTGCCAGGGTGCGAGGGACTGAAGCTTTCTTT. Translating it yields CARVRGTEAFF.

This rearrangement joins TRBV9 to TRBJ2-3, with 9 bases lining up with TRBD2. With V trimmed by 3 bases and J by 1 base, 6 bases remained unmatched. Germline CDR1 and CDR2: SGDLS and YYNGEE. This CDR3 contains 16 residues. CDR3 amino acids: CASSARTSAGTDTQYF. CDR3 nucleotide sequence: TGTGCCAGCAGCGCCCGGACTAGCGCGGGCACAGATACGCAGTATTTT. Variable domain in full (rest from reference TRBV9 and TRBJ2-3): DSGVTQTPKHLITATGQRVTLRCSPRSGDLSVYWYQQSLDQGLQFLIQYYNGEERAKGNILERFSAQQFPDLHSELNLSSLELGDSALYFCASSARTSAGTDTQYFGPGTRLTVL.

The rearrangement uses TRBV2 and TRBJ1-5; the match to TRBD1 covers 9 bases. CDR1 and CDR2 (germline): SNHLY, FYNNEI. The CDR3 loop spans 14 amino acids. The junction had 3 bases not matched to a gene; V was cut back by 4 bases and J by 5 bases. The CDR3 is CASSAWTGDQPQHF. CDR3 nucleotides: TGTGCCAGCAGTGCTTGGACAGGGGATCAGCCCCAGCATTTT.

The V gene is TRBV6-5, the J gene TRBJ2-1, with D possibly being TRBD2 (6 bases). Trimming shortened V by 5 bases and J by 10 bases, and 18 bases separated the two germline ends. The V gene's germline CDR1 is MNHEY and CDR2 SVGAGI. This CDR3 region has 14 residues. The CDR3 loop is CASSPRDSRWEQFF. DNA of the CDR3: TGTGCCAGCAGTCCCCGGGACTCCCGGTGGGAGCAGTTCTTC.

With respect to this clone: The same CDR3 is also encoded by other DNA sequences in this sample. The chain is built from TRBV5-5 and TRBJ2-5, with TRBD2 matching 16 bases. CDR1 SGHKS and CDR2 YYEKEE come from the germline V gene (reference sequence). The trim removed 3 bases at V and 4 bases at J, leaving 3 bases unmatched. The CDR3 is 16 residues long. The CDR3 nucleotides are TGTGCCAGCAGCTGGGGACTAGCGGGAGGGGGAGAGACCCAGTACTTC. It specifies CASSWGLAGGGETQYF.